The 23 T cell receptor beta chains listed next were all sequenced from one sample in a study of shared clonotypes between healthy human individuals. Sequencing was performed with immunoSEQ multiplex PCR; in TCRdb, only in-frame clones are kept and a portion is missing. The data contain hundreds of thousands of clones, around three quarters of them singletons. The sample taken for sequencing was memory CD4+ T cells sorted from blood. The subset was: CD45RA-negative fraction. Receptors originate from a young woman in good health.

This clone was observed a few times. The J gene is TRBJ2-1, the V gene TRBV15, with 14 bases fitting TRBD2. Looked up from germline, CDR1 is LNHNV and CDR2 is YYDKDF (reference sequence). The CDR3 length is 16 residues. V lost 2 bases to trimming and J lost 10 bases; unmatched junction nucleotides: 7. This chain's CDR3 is CATSRSHGLAGGEQFF. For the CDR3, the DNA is TGTGCCACCAGCAGAAGCCACGGACTAGCGGGAGGCGAGCAGTTCTTC. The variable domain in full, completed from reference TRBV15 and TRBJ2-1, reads DAMVIQNPRYQVTQFGKPVTLSCSQTLNHNVMYWYQQKSSQAPKLLFHYYDKDFNNEADTPDNFQSRRPNTSFCFLDIRSPGLGDTAMYLCATSRSHGLAGGEQFFGPGTRLTVL.

CDR3 protein: CASGGWQGGEQYF. CDR3 coding DNA: TGTGCCAGCGGAGGCTGGCAAGGAGGAGAGCAGTACTTC. The chain combines TRBV6-6 with TRBJ2-7, with D perhaps TRBD2 (5 bases). Per germline, CDR1 MNHNY and CDR2 SVGAGI (reference sequence). Trimming cost V 8 bases and J 7 bases, with 18 bases left between them. CDR3 length equals 13 residues.

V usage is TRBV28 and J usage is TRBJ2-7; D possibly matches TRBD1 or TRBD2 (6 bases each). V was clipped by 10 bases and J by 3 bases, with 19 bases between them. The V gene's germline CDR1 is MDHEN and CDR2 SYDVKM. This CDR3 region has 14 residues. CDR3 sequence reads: CAISKGGSNYEQYF. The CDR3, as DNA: TGTGCCATCTCGAAGGGGGGCAGTAACTACGAGCAGTACTTC.

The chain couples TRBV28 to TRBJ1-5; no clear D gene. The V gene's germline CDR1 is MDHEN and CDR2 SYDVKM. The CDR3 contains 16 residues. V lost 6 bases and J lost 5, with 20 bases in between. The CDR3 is CASRTFSGIDDQPQHF. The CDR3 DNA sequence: TGTGCCAGCAGGACCTTTTCCGGAATAGATGATCAGCCCCAGCATTTT.

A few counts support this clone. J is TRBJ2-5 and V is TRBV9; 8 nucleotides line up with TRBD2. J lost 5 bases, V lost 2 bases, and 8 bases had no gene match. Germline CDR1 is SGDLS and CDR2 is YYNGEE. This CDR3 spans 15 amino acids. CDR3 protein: CASSVAGGALETQYF. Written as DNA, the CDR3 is TGTGCCAGCAGCGTGGCCGGGGGGGCTCTGGAGACCCAGTACTTC.

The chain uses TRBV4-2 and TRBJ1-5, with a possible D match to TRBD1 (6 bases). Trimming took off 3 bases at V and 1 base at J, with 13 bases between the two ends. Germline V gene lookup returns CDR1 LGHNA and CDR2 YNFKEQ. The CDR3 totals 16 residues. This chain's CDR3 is CASSQKEGGSNQPQHF. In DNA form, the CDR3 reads TGTGCCAGCAGCCAGAAGGAGGGGGGAAGCAATCAGCCCCAGCATTTT.

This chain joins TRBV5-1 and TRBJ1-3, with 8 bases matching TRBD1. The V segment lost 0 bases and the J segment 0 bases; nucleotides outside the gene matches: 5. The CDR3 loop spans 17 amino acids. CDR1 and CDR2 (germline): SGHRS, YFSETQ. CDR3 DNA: TGCGCCAGCAGCTTGGGGACAGGGCCGAGCTCTGGAAACACCATATATTTT. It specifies CASSLGTGPSSGNTIYF.

CDR3 residues: CASSGFRSTDTQYF. The CDR3 bases are TGTGCCAGCAGTGGCTTTAGGAGCACAGATACGCAGTATTTT. V gene TRBV2 combines with J gene TRBJ2-3; D remains unclear. Per the germline V gene, CDR1 is SNHLY and CDR2 is FYNNEI. V lost 4 bases and J lost 0, with 8 bases in between. This CDR3 region has 14 residues.

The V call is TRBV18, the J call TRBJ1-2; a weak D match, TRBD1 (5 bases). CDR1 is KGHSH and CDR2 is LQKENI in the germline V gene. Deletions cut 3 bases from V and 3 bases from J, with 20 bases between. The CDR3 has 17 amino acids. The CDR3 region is CASSPSGGEIKDYGYTF. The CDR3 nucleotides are TGTGCCAGCTCACCCTCCGGGGGGGAGATTAAGGACTATGGCTACACCTTC.

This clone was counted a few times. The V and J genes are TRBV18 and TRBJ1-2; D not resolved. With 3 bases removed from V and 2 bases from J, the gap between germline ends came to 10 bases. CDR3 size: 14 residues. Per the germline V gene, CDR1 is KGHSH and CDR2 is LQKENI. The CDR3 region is CASSPIDRNYGYTF. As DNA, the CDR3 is TGTGCCAGCTCACCTATTGACCGCAACTATGGCTACACCTTC.

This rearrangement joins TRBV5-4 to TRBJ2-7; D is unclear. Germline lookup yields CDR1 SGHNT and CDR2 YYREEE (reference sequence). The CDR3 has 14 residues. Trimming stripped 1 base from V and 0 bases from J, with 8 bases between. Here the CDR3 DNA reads TGTGCCAGCAGCTTGCAGGTTAGCTCCTACGAGCAGTACTTC. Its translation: CASSLQVSSYEQYF.

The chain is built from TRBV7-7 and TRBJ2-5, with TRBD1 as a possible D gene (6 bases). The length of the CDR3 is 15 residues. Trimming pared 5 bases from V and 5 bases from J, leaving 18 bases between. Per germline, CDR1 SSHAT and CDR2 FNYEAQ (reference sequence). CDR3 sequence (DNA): TGTGCCAGCAGCCGCTTTACAGGGCCAGGGGAGACCCAGTACTTC. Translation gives CASSRFTGPGETQYF. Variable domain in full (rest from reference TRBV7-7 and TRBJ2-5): GAGVSQSPRYKVTKRGQDVTLRCDPISSHATLYWYQQALGQGPEFLTYFNYEAQPDKSGLPSDRFSAERPEGSISTLTIQRTEQRDSAMYRCASSRFTGPGETQYFGPGTRLLVL.

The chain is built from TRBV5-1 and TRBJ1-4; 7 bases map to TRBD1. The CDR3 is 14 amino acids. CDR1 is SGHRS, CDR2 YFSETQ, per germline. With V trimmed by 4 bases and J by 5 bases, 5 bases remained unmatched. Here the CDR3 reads CASSAGTANEKLFF. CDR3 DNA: TGCGCCAGCAGCGCCGGGACAGCAAATGAAAAACTGTTTTTT.

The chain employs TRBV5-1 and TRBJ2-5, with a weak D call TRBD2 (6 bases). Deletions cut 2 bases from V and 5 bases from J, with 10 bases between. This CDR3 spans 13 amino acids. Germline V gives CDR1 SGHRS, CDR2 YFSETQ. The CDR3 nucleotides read TGCGCCAGCAGCTTTAGGGGAGGCGAGACCCAGTACTTC. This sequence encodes CASSFRGGETQYF.

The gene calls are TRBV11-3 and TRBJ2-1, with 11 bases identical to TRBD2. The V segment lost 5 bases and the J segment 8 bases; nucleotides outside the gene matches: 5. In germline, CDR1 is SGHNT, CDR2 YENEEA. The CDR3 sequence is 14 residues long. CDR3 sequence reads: CASSTSGSVDEQFF. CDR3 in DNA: TGTGCCAGCAGCACTAGCGGGAGCGTCGATGAGCAGTTCTTC.

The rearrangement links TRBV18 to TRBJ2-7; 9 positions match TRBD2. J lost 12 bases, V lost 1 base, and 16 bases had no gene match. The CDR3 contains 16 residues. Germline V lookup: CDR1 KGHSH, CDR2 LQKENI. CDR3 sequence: CASSPQLSSGEHSSYF. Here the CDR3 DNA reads TGTGCCAGCTCACCACAGCTATCTAGCGGGGAGCATTCTTCGTACTTC.

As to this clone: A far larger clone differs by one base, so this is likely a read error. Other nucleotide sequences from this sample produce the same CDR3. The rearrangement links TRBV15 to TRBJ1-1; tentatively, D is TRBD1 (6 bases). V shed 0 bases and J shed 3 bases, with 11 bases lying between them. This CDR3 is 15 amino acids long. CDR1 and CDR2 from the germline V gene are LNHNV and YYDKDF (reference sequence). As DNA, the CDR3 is TGTGCCACCAGCAGAGATCGGGCAGGGGACACTGAAGCTTTCTTT. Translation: CATSRDRAGDTEAFF.

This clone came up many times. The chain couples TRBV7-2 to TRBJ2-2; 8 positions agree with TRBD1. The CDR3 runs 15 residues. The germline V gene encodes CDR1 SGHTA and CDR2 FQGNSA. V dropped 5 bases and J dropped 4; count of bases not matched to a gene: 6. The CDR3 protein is CASSRDRRSTGELFF. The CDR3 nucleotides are TGTGCCAGCAGCCGGGACAGGCGTTCCACCGGGGAGCTGTTTTTT.

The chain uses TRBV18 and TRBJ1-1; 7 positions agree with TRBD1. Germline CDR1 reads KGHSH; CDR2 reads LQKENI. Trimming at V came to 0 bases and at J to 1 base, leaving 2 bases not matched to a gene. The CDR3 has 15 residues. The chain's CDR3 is CASSPPGGSNTEAFF. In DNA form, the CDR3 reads TGTGCCAGCTCACCACCAGGGGGCTCGAACACTGAAGCTTTCTTT.

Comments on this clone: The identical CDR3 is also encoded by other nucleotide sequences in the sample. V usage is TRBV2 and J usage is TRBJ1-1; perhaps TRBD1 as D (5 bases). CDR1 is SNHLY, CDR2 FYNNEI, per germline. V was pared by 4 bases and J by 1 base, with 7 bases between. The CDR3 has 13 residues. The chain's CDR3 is CASSGGRNTEAFF. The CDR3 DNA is TGTGCCAGCAGTGGGGGCAGGAACACTGAAGCTTTCTTT. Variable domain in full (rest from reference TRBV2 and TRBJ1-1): EPEVTQTPSHQVTQMGQEVILRCVPISNHLYFYWYRQILGQKVEFLVSFYNNEISEKSEIFDDQFSVERPDGSNFTLKIRSTKLEDSAMYFCASSGGRNTEAFFGQGTRLTVV.

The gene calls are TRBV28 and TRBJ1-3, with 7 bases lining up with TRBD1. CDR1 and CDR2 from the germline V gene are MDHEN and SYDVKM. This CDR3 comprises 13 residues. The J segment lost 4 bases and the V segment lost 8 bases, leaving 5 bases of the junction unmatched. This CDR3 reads CASVQGQGNTIYF. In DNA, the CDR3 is TGTGCCAGCGTGCAGGGACAGGGAAACACCATATATTTT.

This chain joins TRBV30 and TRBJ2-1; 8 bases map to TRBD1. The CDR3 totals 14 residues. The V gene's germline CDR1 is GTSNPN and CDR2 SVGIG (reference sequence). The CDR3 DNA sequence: TGTGCTTTCCACAGGGGGTCGCCCTACAATGAGCAGTTCTTC. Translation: CAFHRGSPYNEQFF.

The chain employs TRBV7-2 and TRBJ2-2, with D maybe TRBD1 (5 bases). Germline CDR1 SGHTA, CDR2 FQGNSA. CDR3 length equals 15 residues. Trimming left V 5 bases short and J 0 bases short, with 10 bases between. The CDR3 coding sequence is TGTGCCAGCAGCGCTAGGGGCGCGAACACCGGGGAGCTGTTTTTT. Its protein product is CASSARGANTGELFF.